The sequence of this T cell receptor (beta chain) was determined in a study of shared clonotypes between healthy human individuals. The V end was cut by 0 bases, the J end by 9 bases, with 15 bases between. The length of the CDR3 is 15 residues. The V gene's germline CDR1 is LGHNA and CDR2 YSLEER. The data were produced by immunoSEQ multiplex PCR, yet TCRdb's version contains in-frame clones alone and is incomplete. The sample includes more than 80,000 clones, about two thirds of them seen just once. Sequenced input: memory CD8+ T cells sorted from blood. Specified subset: CD45RO+ cells pooled with CCR7-negative TemRA cells. The genes are TRBV4-3 and TRBJ1-5; D is uncertain. The sequence was collected from a man aged 25 to 45 in good health. In DNA form, the CDR3 reads TGCGCCAGCAGCCAAGATTTCGCATTCGCGCCGCCCCAGCATTTT. Translated: CASSQDFAFAPPQHF.